One and the same sample provided the 6 T cell receptor beta chains below, sequenced in a study of follicular helper T cells after annual influenza vaccination. The time point was: 2015-2016 season, pre-vaccination. Clones were sequenced by immunoSEQ multiplex PCR, and TCRdb holds only the in-frame ones, with some missing. Of roughly 15,000 clones listed, 65% to 85% were seen once; the top ten hold 0.4% to 0.55%. This sample comprised CXCR5- memory CD4+ T cells sorted from blood, obtained on the day of influenza vaccination. The receptors derive from an adult who received the influenza vaccine.

The chain uses TRBV5-1 and TRBJ1-2; D unresolved. The length of the CDR3 is 14 residues. Trimming pared 2 bases from V and 8 bases from J, leaving 16 bases between. Germline V gene data show CDR1 as SGHRS and CDR2 as YFSETQ. CDR3 residues: CASSLENPSDGYTF. CDR3 bases: TGCGCCAGCAGCTTAGAAAATCCGTCGGACGGCTACACCTTC.

This rearrangement joins TRBV19 to TRBJ1-4; tentative D call: TRBD1 (5 bases). The V and J ends lost 3 bases and 2 bases respectively, with 13 bases between them. The germline V gene has CDR1 LNHDA and CDR2 SQIVND (reference sequence). There are 16 residues in the CDR3. CDR3 residues: CASSIRQGLTNEKLFF. The CDR3 DNA sequence: TGTGCCAGTAGTATTCGGCAGGGCCTTACTAATGAAAAACTGTTTTTT.

This clone was counted a few times. This chain connects TRBV5-1 to TRBJ1-2; TRBD1 is a possible D gene (6 bases). The CDR3 runs to 13 residues. Germline loops: CDR1 SGHRS, CDR2 YFSETQ. V shed 2 bases and J shed 8 bases, with 13 bases lying between them. CDR3 sequence (DNA): TGCGCCAGCAGCTTTGTTCAGGGGCAGGGCTACACCTTC. Its translation is CASSFVQGQGYTF.

The chain couples TRBV21-1 to TRBJ1-2; the D call TRBD1 from the table was never checked on the DNA. TRBV21-1 is a pseudogene. There are 16 residues in the CDR3. CDR3 in DNA: TGTGCCAGCACCACTCCCGGGACAGGGTCCAGCTATGGCTACACCTTC. Its translation: CASTTPGTGSSYGYTF.

Only a few counts were recorded for this clone. The chain has TRBV18 and TRBJ1-5; D possibly corresponds to TRBD1 (6 bases). The CDR3 consists of 17 residues. Germline values: CDR1 KGHSH, CDR2 LQKENI. V was pared by 3 bases and J by 0 bases, with 15 bases between. CDR3 region: CASSPQGLDLSNQPQHF. In DNA, the CDR3 is TGTGCCAGCTCACCGCAGGGGTTGGATCTTAGCAATCAGCCCCAGCATTTT.

The chain is built from TRBV18 and TRBJ2-3; TRBD1 matches at 8 bases. The trim removed 8 bases at V and 4 bases at J, leaving 5 bases unmatched. The V gene's germline CDR1 is KGHSH and CDR2 LQKENI. This CDR3 is built from 13 residues. In DNA form, the CDR3 reads TGTGCCAGCGGGACAGGCAAGGCAGATACGCAGTATTTT. Translating gives CASGTGKADTQYF.